This TCR beta chain was documented in a study of response to subunit inactivated influenza vaccine. Study-level results: It was suggested by the authors that few new T cells are recruited by each seasonal influenza vaccination.

TCRdb redid the calling of the RT-PCR reads with MiXCR, one entry per CDR3 protein. This sample has roughly 630,000 distinct CDR3 sequences, with 12% to 15% found just once. The V and J ends lost 5 bases and 5 bases, in that order; junction bases with no gene match: 5. Germline loops: CDR1 LGHNA, CDR2 YNFKEQ. This CDR3 is 15 amino acids long. As to this clonotype: The antigen remains undetermined.

This receptor was taken from a man in his forties or fifties who received an inactivated influenza vaccine. The sequences come from PBMCs from blood, collected 14 to 15 days before vaccination. The chain is built from TRBV4-2 and TRBJ2-7, with 14 bases that match TRBD2. CDR3 bases: TGTGCCAGCAGCTGGGGACTAGCGGGAGCTGACGAGCAGTACTTC. This codes for CASSWGLAGADEQYF.